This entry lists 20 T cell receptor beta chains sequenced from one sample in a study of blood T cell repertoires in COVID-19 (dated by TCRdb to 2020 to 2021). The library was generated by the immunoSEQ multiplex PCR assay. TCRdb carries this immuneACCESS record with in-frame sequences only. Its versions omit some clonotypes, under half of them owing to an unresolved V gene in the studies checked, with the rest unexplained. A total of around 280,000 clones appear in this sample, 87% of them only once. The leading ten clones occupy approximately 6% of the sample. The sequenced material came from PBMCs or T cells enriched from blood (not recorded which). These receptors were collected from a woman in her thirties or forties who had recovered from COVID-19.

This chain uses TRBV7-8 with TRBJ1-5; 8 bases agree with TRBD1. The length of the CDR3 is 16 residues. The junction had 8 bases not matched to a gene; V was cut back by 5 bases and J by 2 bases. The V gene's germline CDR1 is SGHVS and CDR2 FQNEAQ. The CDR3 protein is CASSLGAGQGNQPQHF. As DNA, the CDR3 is TGTGCCAGCAGCCTAGGGGCGGGACAGGGCAATCAGCCCCAGCATTTT.

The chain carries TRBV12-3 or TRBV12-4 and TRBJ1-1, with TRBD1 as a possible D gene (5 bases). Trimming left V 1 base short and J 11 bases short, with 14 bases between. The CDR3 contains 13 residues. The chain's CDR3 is CASSLGEGIDAFF. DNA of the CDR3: TGTGCCAGCAGTTTAGGGGAGGGGATCGACGCTTTCTTT.

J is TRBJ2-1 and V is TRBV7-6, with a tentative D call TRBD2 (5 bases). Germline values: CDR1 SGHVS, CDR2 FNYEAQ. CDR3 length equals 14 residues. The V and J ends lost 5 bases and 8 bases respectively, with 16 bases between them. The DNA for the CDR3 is TGTGCCAGCAGCCCCAAAACCGAGGGTTATGAGCAGTTCTTC. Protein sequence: CASSPKTEGYEQFF.

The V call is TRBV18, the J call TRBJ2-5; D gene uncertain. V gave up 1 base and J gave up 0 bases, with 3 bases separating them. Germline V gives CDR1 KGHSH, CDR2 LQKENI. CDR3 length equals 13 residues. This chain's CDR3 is CASSPRNQETQYF. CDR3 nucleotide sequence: TGTGCCAGCTCACCACGTAACCAAGAGACCCAGTACTTC. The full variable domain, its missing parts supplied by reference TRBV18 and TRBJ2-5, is NAGVMQNPRHLVRRRGQEARLRCSPMKGHSHVYWYRQLPEEGLKFMVYLQKENIIDESGMPKERFSAEFPKEGPSILRIQQVVRGDSAAYFCASSPRNQETQYFGPGTRLLVL.

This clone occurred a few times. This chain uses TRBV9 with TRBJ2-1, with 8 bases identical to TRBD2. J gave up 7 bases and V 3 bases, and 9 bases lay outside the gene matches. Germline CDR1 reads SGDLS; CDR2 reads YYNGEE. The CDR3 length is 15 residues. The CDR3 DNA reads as TGTGCCAGCAGCGCGCGGACTAGCCCTTATAATGAGCAGTTCTTC. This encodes CASSARTSPYNEQFF.

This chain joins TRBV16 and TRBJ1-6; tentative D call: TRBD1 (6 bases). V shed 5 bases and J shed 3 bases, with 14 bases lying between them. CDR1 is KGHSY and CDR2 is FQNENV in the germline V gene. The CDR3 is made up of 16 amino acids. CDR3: CASSNPRGIYNSPLHF. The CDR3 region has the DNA TGTGCCAGCAGCAATCCCAGGGGAATCTATAATTCACCCCTCCACTTT.

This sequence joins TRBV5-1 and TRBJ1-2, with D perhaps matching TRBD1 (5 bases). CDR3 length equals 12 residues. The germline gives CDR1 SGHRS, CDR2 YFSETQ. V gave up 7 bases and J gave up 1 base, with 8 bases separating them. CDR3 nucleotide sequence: TGCGCCAGCGCGGGGGTTAACTATGGCTACACCTTC. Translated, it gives CASAGVNYGYTF. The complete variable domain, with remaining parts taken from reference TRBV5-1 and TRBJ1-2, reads KAGVTQTPRYLIKTRGQQVTLSCSPISGHRSVSWYQQTPGQGLQFLFEYFSETQRNKGNFPGRFSGRQFSNSRSEMNVSTLELGDSALYLCASAGVNYGYTFGSGTRLTVV.

CDR3 residues: CASSDQLTKETQYF. The CDR3, as DNA: TGCGCCAGCAGTGACCAACTAACAAAAGAGACCCAGTACTTC. The rearrangement joins TRBV10-2 to TRBJ2-5; D remains ambiguous. Germline V CDR1 and CDR2: WSHSY, SAAADI. The ends were cut back, 3 bases at V and 3 bases at J, with 11 bases in the middle. The CDR3 spans 14 residues.

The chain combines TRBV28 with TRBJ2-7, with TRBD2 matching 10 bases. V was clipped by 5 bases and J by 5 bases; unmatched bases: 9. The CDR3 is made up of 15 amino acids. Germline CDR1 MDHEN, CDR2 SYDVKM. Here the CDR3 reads CASSVLTSGVNEQYF. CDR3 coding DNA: TGTGCCAGCAGTGTCCTAACTAGCGGGGTGAACGAGCAGTACTTC.

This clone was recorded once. CDR3 DNA: TGTGCCAGTACACAGACAGATTTTGCAACTAATGAAAAACTGTTTTTT. Its translation is CASTQTDFATNEKLFF. This sequence joins TRBV2 and TRBJ1-4, with a tentative D call TRBD1 (5 bases). CDR1 SNHLY and CDR2 FYNNEI come from the germline V gene. The V end lost 9 bases, the J end lost 0 bases, and 17 bases lay between the germline ends. This CDR3 is 16 amino acids long.

The CDR3 is CASSPGGSTLNQPQHF. The CDR3, as DNA: TGTGCCAGCAGCCCAGGGGGGTCCACCCTCAATCAGCCCCAGCATTTT. The rearrangement uses TRBV11-2 and TRBJ1-5; TRBD1 aligns across 7 bases. The germline gives CDR1 SGHAT, CDR2 FQNNGV. J was trimmed by 3 bases and V by 5 bases; bases with no gene match: 10. CDR3 length: 16 amino acids.

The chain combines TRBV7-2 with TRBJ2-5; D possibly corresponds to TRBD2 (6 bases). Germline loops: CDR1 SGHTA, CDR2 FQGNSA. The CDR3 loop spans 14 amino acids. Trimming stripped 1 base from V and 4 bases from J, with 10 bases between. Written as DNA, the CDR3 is TGTGCCAGCAGCTTAGGGGGAGCGGGAGAGACCCAGTACTTC. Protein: CASSLGGAGETQYF.

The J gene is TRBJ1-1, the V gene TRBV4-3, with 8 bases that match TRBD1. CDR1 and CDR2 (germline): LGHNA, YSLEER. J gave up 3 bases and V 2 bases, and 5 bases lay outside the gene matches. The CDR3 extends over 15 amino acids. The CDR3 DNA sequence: TGCGCCAGCAGCCAACAAGGACAGGGAGACACTGAAGCTTTCTTT. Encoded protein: CASSQQGQGDTEAFF.

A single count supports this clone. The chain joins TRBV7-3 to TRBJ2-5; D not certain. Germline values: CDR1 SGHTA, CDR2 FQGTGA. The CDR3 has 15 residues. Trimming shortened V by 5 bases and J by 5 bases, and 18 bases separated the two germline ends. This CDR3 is CASSPAAESQETQYF. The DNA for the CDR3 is TGTGCCAGCAGCCCTGCTGCGGAGTCTCAGGAGACCCAGTACTTC.

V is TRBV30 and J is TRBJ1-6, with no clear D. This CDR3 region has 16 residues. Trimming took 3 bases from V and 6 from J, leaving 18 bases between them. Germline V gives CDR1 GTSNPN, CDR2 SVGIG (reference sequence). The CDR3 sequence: CAWRVGWAEGNSPLHF. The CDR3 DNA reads TGTGCCTGGAGAGTCGGTTGGGCTGAGGGTAATTCACCCCTCCACTTT.

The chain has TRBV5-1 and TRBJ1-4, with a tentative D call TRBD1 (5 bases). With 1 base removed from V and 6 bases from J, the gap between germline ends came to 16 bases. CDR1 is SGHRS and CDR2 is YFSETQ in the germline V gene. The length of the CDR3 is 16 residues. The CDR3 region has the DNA TGCGCCAGCAGCTTGCCACTCGGGGGAGGCGATGAAAAACTGTTTTTT. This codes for CASSLPLGGGDEKLFF.

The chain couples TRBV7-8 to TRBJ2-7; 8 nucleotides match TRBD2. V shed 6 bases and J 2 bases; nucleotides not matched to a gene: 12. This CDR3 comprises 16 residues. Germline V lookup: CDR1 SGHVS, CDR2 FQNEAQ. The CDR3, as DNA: TGTGCCAGCAGTAAAAGGGGCGGGAGGCCTACCTACGAGCAGTACTTC. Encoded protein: CASSKRGGRPTYEQYF.

The CDR3: CASRTQGDPGANVLTF. Here the CDR3 DNA reads TGTGCCAGTAGAACACAGGGGGATCCTGGGGCCAACGTCCTGACTTTC. The chain recombines TRBV19 with TRBJ2-6, with TRBD1 matching over 8 bases. The CDR3 extends over 16 amino acids. Germline assignment: CDR1 LNHDA and CDR2 SQIVND (reference sequence). V lost 6 bases, J lost 2 bases, and 6 bases stayed unmatched.

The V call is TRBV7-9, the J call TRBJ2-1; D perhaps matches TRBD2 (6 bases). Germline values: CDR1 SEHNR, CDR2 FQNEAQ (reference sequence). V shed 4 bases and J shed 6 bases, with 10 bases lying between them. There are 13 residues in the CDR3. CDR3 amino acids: CASSYRLGNEQFF. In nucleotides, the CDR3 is TGTGCCAGCAGCTATCGACTAGGCAATGAGCAGTTCTTC.

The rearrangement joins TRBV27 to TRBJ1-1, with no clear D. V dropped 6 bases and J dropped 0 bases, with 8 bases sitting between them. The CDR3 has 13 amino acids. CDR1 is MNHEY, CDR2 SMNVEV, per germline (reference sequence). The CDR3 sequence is CASSDTMNTEAFF. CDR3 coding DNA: TGTGCCAGCAGCGACACCATGAACACTGAAGCTTTCTTT.